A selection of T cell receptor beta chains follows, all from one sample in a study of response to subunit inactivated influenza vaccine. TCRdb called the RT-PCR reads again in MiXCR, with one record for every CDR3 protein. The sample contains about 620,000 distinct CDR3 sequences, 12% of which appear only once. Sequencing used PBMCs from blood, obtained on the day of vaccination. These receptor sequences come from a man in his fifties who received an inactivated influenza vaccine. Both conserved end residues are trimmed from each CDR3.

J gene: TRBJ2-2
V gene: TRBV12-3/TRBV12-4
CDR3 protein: ASSYWLAGIGELF

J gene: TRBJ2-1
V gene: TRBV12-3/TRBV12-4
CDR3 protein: ASSLGSGFNEQF

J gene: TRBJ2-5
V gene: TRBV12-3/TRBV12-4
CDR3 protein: ASSLQERGTQY

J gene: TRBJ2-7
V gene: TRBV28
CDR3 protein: ASRLPRGTIGEQY

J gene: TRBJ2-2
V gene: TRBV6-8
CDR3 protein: ASRNGTENTGELF

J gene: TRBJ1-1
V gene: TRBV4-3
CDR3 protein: ASSQDFQQNTEAF

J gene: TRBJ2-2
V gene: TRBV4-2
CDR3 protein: ASSQAFLTGELF

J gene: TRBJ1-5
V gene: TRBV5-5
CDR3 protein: ASSLLGQWNQPQH

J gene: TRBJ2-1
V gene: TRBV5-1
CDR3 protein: ASSLQPSGGYNEQF

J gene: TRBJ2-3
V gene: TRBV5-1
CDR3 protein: ASSLDGTGSGTDTQY

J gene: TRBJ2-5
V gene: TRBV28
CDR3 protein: ASSSQGRETQY

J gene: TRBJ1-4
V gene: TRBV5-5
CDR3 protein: ASSLFATNEKLF

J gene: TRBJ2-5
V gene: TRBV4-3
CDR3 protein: ASSRSLFPGLGETQY

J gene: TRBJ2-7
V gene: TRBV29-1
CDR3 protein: SVGFAGYEQY

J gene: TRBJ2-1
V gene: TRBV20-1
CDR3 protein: SARVGGGPGEQF

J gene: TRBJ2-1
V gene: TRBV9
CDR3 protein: ASSVTDIFGEQF

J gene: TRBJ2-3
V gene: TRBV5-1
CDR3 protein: ASSFSTDTQY

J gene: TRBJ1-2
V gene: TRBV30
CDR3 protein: AWSPSGLGYT

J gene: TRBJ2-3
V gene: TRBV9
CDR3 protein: ASSVSMGFTDTQY

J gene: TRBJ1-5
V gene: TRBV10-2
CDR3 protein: ASSFSTGNNQPQH

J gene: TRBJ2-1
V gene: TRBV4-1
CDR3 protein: ASSRRQAAYNEQF

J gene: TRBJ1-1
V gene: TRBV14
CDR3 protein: ASSQNLDTEAF

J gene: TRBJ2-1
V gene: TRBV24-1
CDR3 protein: ATSDSWGSREF

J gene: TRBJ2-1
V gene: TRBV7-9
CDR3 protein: ASSPPAGSYNEQF

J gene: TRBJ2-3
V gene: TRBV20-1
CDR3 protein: SARPSHGTQY

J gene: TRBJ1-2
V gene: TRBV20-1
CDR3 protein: SATTGVFDGYT